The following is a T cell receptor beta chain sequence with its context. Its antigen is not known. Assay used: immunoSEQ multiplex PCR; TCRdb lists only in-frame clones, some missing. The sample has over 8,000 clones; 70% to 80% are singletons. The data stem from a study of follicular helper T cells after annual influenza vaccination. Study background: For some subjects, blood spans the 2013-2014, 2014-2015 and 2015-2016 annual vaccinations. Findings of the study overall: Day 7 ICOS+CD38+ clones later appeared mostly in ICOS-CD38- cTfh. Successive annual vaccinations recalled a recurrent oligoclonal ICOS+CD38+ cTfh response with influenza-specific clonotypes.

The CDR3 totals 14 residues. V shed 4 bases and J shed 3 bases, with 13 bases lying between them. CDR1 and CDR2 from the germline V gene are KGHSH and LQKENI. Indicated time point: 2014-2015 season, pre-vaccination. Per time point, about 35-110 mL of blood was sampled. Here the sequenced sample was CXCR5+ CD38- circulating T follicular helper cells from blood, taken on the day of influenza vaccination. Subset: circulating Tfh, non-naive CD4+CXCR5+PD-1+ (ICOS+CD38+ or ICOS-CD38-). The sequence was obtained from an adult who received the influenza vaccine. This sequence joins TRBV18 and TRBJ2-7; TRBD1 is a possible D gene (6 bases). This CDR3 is CASSRGTPGYEQYF. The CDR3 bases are TGTGCCAGCTCACGAGGGACACCCGGCTACGAGCAGTACTTC.